This paragraph reports one TCR beta chain. This clonotype occurred many times. Its antigen has not been determined. No per-base quality is available; no much larger clone lies one base away. Library preparation was by 3' RACE. To correct PCR amplification bias, TCR libraries were generated from RNA with a 3' RACE protocol that used unique molecular identifiers. As many as 12 amplicon libraries were pooled and then sequenced on an Illumina MiSeq using v2 2x250 paired-end chemistry. As for the authors' bioinformatics: Reads were processed with Decombinator for assignment of V and J genes and CDR3, and barcode-based correction of errors and PCR bias was applied. Repertoires were subsampled to equal depth before Gini coefficients were calculated with the R ineq package. CDR3 similarity was assessed with GLIPH, Hamming distance and a shared triplet metric. TCRdb took the public reads, trimmed them with fastp at Q25, ran MiXCR for clone calling and kept in-frame beta chains. CDR3 protein sequences are deduplicated, and each keeps its most common genes and DNA. The V and J calls here are based on TCRdb, not the publication. The sample data list 30,000 to 40,000 distinct CDR3 sequences, and less than 8.5% of these were observed just once. In total, the top ten clones hold approximately 1% of the sample.

Sample treatment or condition, as interpreted from the label and publication: PENTA 11 planned treatment interruption arm or continuous ART arm. The participants, all children from the United Kingdom aged 2 to 15 years, had been on at least three-drug ART for a minimum of 24 weeks. The study required cryopreserved PBMCs containing at least 5 million viable cells, and several candidate patients were excluded because of low viable PBMC yield. Using a FACSAria III cell sorter, naive CD4+ CD45RA+ CD45RO- T cells were FACS-sorted out of thawed PBMCs. After sorting, cells were fixed, and RNA was extracted with the RNeasy FFPE kit and then with the RNeasy Micro kit. Between the V and J ends, shortened by 6 bases and 3 bases respectively, the junction contains 15 bases. There are 13 amino acids in the CDR3, from cysteine to phenylalanine inclusive. Just the 39-base CDR3 DNA is kept, in frame starting at base 1. As encoded in the germline V gene (reference sequence), CDR1 is DFQATT while CDR2 is SNEGSKA.

The data were taken from a study of HIV-infected children after antiretroviral therapy interruption (dated by TCRdb to 2018 to 2020). Describing the broader study: Eight children were included: four on planned treatment interruption and four on continuous treatment, all with CD4+ count above 500 and viral load below 50 copies/ml. Median age was 9.5 years in the interruption group and approximately 8 years in the continuous treatment group. Most participating children had recorded exposure to EBV and CMV. Interruption-arm samples came from week 0, week 12, end of interruption (week 24 or 48), and about 3 years after study end. For the continuous-treatment arm, samples from the corresponding weeks 0, 48 and 150 were analyzed. Alongside measurements of thymic output, TCR repertoires of children on planned treatment interruption were compared with TCR repertoires of children on continuous antiretroviral treatment. Points the paper makes about the study in general: An increase in the naive CD4+ Gini coefficient was observed by the end of treatment interruption, suggesting clonal expansion, and a return to baseline was observed by 3 years. The small number of patients is a limitation of the study, so the data should be interpreted with caution. In naive CD4+ repertoires of PTI patients, CDR3 sharing between time points fell after interruption began; many sequences were shared between end of interruption and 3 years later. The sorted CD45RA+ naive cells might contain minor non-naive CD45RA+ populations, such as EMRA or stem memory cells.

The V gene is TRBV20-1 and the J gene is TRBJ2-7; no D segment can be confidently identified. The sample consisted of CD45RA+ CD4+ T cells from PBMCs, pooled from several time points, taken from a donor given antiretroviral therapy, either interrupted or continuous. The cell subset or site label, read with the paper, signifies: naive CD4+ CD45RA+ CD45RO- T cells. The TCR was taken from a pool of human donors with HIV. The CDR3 protein is CSAPGEVDYEQYF. The bases are TGCAGTGCCCCCGGAGAGGTGGACTACGAGCAGTACTTC.